This entry lists 29 T cell receptor beta chains sequenced from one sample in a study of shared clonotypes between healthy human individuals. CD45RO-negative CD8 cells positively selected for CCR7 made up the naive population, which excluded terminally differentiated effector memory CD45RA+ cells. Assay used: immunoSEQ multiplex PCR; TCRdb lists only in-frame clones, some missing. The sample has about 1.9 million clones; about 93% are singletons. Source material: naive CD8+ T cells from PBMCs. Source of these receptors: a man younger than 30 in good health. Some clones in this sample may be carry-over from other donors' samples.

This clone was picked up one time. V and J are TRBV7-6 and TRBJ2-7; D unclear. The CDR3 contains 15 residues. The ends were cut back, 1 base at V and 3 bases at J, with 13 bases in the middle. CDR1 is SGHVS and CDR2 is FNYEAQ in the germline V gene. CDR3 coding DNA: TGTGCCAGCAGCTTAGGATCAGTAGTGGTCTACGAGCAGTACTTC. Amino acids: CASSLGSVVVYEQYF.

This clone showed up just once. At the DNA level, this CDR3 is encoded by other sequences in the same sample as well. The rearrangement joins TRBV6-6 to TRBJ2-1; no definite D call. Germline CDR1 MNHNY, CDR2 SVGAGI (reference sequence). This CDR3 comprises 12 residues. Between the trimmed V and J ends, which lost 0 bases and 5 bases, there was a span of 2 bases. Here the CDR3 DNA reads TGTGCCAGCAGTTACTCGGACAATGAGCAGTTCTTC. Translated: CASSYSDNEQFF.

The J gene is TRBJ2-1, the V gene TRBV9; 8 nucleotides match TRBD2. This CDR3 spans 15 amino acids. The germline V gene has CDR1 SGDLS and CDR2 YYNGEE. V gave up 0 bases and J gave up 10 bases; unmatched junction bases: 9. The CDR3 sequence is CASSVDTSAGEEQFF. DNA for the CDR3: TGTGCCAGCAGCGTAGACACTTCAGCGGGAGAGGAGCAGTTCTTC.

In the case of this clone: At the DNA level, this CDR3 is encoded by other sequences in the same sample as well. The chain joins TRBV28 to TRBJ2-7; no clear D gene. The ends were cut back, 8 bases at V and 5 bases at J, with 4 bases in the middle. Germline V gene data show CDR1 as MDHEN and CDR2 as SYDVKM. The CDR3 sequence is 9 residues long. CDR3 sequence: CASGDEQYF. The CDR3 region has the DNA TGTGCCAGCGGGGACGAGCAGTACTTC. Drawing the rest from reference TRBV28 and TRBJ2-7, the complete variable domain is DVKVTQSSRYLVKRTGEKVFLECVQDMDHENMFWYRQDPGLGLRLIYFSYDVKMKEKGDIPEGYSVSREKKERFSLILESASTNQTSMYLCASGDEQYFGPGTRLTVT.

The V and J genes are TRBV27 and TRBJ1-1, with unresolved D. The V gene's germline CDR1 is MNHEY and CDR2 SMNVEV (reference sequence). V dropped 2 bases and J dropped 0 bases, with 10 bases sitting between them. The CDR3 has 15 amino acids. CDR3 sequence (DNA): TGTGCCAGCAGTTTAGATTTGGGCCTGAACACTGAAGCTTTCTTT. Protein sequence: CASSLDLGLNTEAFF.

On this clone itself: Other nucleotide sequences from this sample produce the same CDR3. The chain uses TRBV28 and TRBJ2-7; D is unclear. Trimming stripped 6 bases from V and 1 base from J, with 7 bases between. There are 12 residues in the CDR3. Germline V gives CDR1 MDHEN, CDR2 SYDVKM. Here the CDR3 DNA reads TGTGCCAGCAGCTTAACGTCCTACGAGCAGTACTTC. This sequence encodes CASSLTSYEQYF. The full variable domain, its missing parts supplied by reference TRBV28 and TRBJ2-7, is DVKVTQSSRYLVKRTGEKVFLECVQDMDHENMFWYRQDPGLGLRLIYFSYDVKMKEKGDIPEGYSVSREKKERFSLILESASTNQTSMYLCASSLTSYEQYFGPGTRLTVT.

This chain joins TRBV5-1 and TRBJ2-7; D is perhaps TRBD1 or TRBD2 (6 bases each). Germline loops: CDR1 SGHRS, CDR2 YFSETQ. With 3 bases removed from V and 2 bases from J, the gap between germline ends came to 21 bases. The CDR3 has 17 amino acids. The CDR3 sequence is CASSWGVVGTQTYEQYF. The DNA for the CDR3 is TGCGCCAGCAGCTGGGGGGTTGTCGGGACACAGACCTACGAGCAGTACTTC.

There are a few counts of this clone. This rearrangement joins TRBV30 to TRBJ1-1; the D gene is possibly TRBD1 (5 bases). V dropped 7 bases and J dropped 1 base, with 13 bases sitting between them. The CDR3 contains 13 residues. The germline gives CDR1 GTSNPN, CDR2 SVGIG (reference sequence). The CDR3 is CASSDGGNTEAFF. DNA for the CDR3: TGTGCCTCTTCCGACGGGGGGAACACTGAAGCTTTCTTT.

This sequence joins TRBV14 and TRBJ1-1; TRBD1 matches 8 bases. Looked up from germline, CDR1 is SGHDN and CDR2 is FVKESK. Trimming at V came to 1 base and at J to 0 bases, leaving 16 bases not matched to a gene. The CDR3 sequence is 20 residues long. The CDR3 nucleotides read TGTGCCAGCAGCCAAGTAGGGGGTTTAGGGGACAGGTACATGAACACTGAAGCTTTCTTT. Translation gives CASSQVGGLGDRYMNTEAFF. Filled out from reference TRBV14 and TRBJ1-1, the complete variable domain reads EAGVTQFPSHSVIEKGQTVTLRCDPISGHDNLYWYRRVMGKEIKFLLHFVKESKQDESGMPNNRFLAERTGGTYSTLKVQPAELEDSGVYFCASSQVGGLGDRYMNTEAFFGQGTRLTVV.

The chain recombines TRBV27 with TRBJ1-2; 10 positions agree with TRBD1. V shed 7 bases, J shed 6 bases, and the junction held 8 bases outside the gene matches. Germline-derived CDR1 and CDR2 are MNHEY and SMNVEV (reference sequence). The CDR3 spans 14 residues. The CDR3 bases are TGTGCCAGCACATTGACCGGGACAGGGGATGGCTACACCTTC. Translation gives CASTLTGTGDGYTF.

The CDR3 here is CSVEDPGTYNEQFF. In nucleotides, the CDR3 is TGCAGCGTTGAAGATCCGGGCACCTACAATGAGCAGTTCTTC. This chain joins TRBV29-1 and TRBJ2-1; D unclear. CDR3 length: 14 residues. Trimming removed 0 bases at V and 2 bases at J, with 8 bases between. Germline CDR1 SQVTM, CDR2 ANQGSEA.

The chain employs TRBV6-4 and TRBJ2-2; tentative D call: TRBD1 (6 bases). Per germline, CDR1 MRHNA and CDR2 SNTAGT. Trimming cost V 2 bases and J 6 bases, with 16 bases left between them. The CDR3 length is 16 residues. CDR3 residues: CASSDASQGIPGELFF. CDR3 bases: TGTGCCAGCAGTGACGCGTCACAGGGTATCCCCGGGGAGCTGTTTTTT.

Remarks on this clone: Other DNA sequences from this sample encode an identical CDR3 as well. This chain connects TRBV27 to TRBJ1-1, with D tentatively TRBD1 (5 bases). The CDR3 has 14 residues. Between the trimmed V and J ends, which lost 5 bases and 0 bases, there was a span of 10 bases. In germline, CDR1 is MNHEY, CDR2 SMNVEV (reference sequence). Here the CDR3 reads CASSGRGMNTEAFF. CDR3 in DNA: TGTGCCAGCAGTGGCCGGGGGATGAACACTGAAGCTTTCTTT.

In regard to this clone: At the DNA level, this CDR3 is encoded by other sequences in the same sample as well. The CDR3 loop reads CASSFAGGPGELFF. The CDR3 DNA reads TGTGCCAGCAGTTTCGCGGGAGGGCCCGGGGAGCTGTTTTTT. V is TRBV28 and J is TRBJ2-2, with 9 bases matching TRBD2. The CDR3 runs to 14 residues. The ends lost 3 bases at V and 6 bases at J; junction bases unmatched: 2. Germline CDR1 and CDR2: MDHEN and SYDVKM.

The chain employs TRBV30 and TRBJ2-2; TRBD1 might be the D (5 bases). Deletions cut 1 base from V and 3 bases from J, with 9 bases between. Germline lookup yields CDR1 GTSNPN and CDR2 SVGIG (reference sequence). CDR3 length: 14 residues. The CDR3 here is CAWSEGYDTGELFF. CDR3 in DNA: TGTGCCTGGAGTGAGGGGTACGACACCGGGGAGCTGTTTTTT.

The chain employs TRBV27 and TRBJ2-1; TRBD2 matches 9 bases. The CDR3 has 14 residues. Germline CDR1 MNHEY, CDR2 SMNVEV (reference sequence). After removal of 5 bases from V and 4 bases from J, the junction contained 3 bases not matched to a gene. The CDR3 DNA reads as TGTGCCAGCAGTCGGCGGGAGGGGTACAATGAGCAGTTCTTC. Its protein product is CASSRREGYNEQFF.

The J gene is TRBJ2-1, the V gene TRBV4-1, with D uncertain. Germline V gene data show CDR1 as MGHRA and CDR2 as YSYEKL. Trimming left V 0 bases short and J 0 bases short, with 12 bases between. This CDR3 has 17 amino acids. The CDR3 sequence is CASSQDRTPVSYNEQFF. CDR3 sequence (DNA): TGCGCCAGCAGCCAAGATCGAACCCCAGTCTCCTACAATGAGCAGTTCTTC.

Worth noting for this clone: The identical CDR3 is also encoded by other nucleotide sequences in the sample. The genes are TRBV9 and TRBJ2-7, with 10 nucleotides matching TRBD2. CDR1 and CDR2 (germline): SGDLS, YYNGEE. Trimming removed 3 bases from V and 2 bases from J; junction bases left unmatched: 2. The CDR3 totals 14 residues. CDR3 DNA: TGTGCCAGCAGCGAGACTAGCGGGCCCTACGAGCAGTACTTC. Translated: CASSETSGPYEQYF.

V and J are TRBV2 and TRBJ1-4; 7 bases are a match to TRBD1. With 5 bases clipped from V and 7 bases from J, the junction kept 16 bases outside the gene matches. The germline V gene has CDR1 SNHLY and CDR2 FYNNEI. CDR3 size: 17 residues. The CDR3 region is CASSLIISGTEREKLFF. CDR3 in DNA: TGTGCCAGCAGTCTTATCATTTCAGGGACAGAGCGTGAAAAACTGTTTTTT.

The CDR3 region has the DNA TGTGCCAGCAGCTTCGGTCAGGGGTCCTACGAGCAGTACTTC. Translated: CASSFGQGSYEQYF. The chain is built from TRBV13 and TRBJ2-7, with D possibly TRBD1 on 6 matching bases. Trimming took off 3 bases at V and 1 base at J, with 10 bases between the two ends. Germline values: CDR1 PRHDT, CDR2 FYEKMQ (reference sequence). This CDR3 region has 14 residues.

The chain employs TRBV27 and TRBJ2-7; 10 bases agree with TRBD2. CDR3 length equals 15 residues. With V trimmed by 6 bases and J by 2 bases, 7 bases remained unmatched. CDR1 and CDR2 from the germline V gene are MNHEY and SMNVEV (reference sequence). The CDR3 coding sequence is TGTGCCAGCAGACCTCTAGCGGGAGTGGCCTACGAGCAGTACTTC. Residues: CASRPLAGVAYEQYF.

The V call is TRBV27, the J call TRBJ1-2, with 7 bases aligning to TRBD1. With V trimmed by 3 bases and J by 14 bases, 12 bases remained unmatched. This CDR3 comprises 13 residues. Germline assignment: CDR1 MNHEY and CDR2 SMNVEV (reference sequence). CDR3 protein: CASSFRTGVPYTF. CDR3 in DNA: TGTGCCAGCAGTTTTCGTACAGGGGTCCCGTATACCTTC.

The CDR3 sequence is CASSEGRFTDTQYF. As DNA, the CDR3 is TGTGCCAGCAGTGAAGGACGGTTCACAGATACGCAGTATTTT. J is TRBJ2-3 and V is TRBV28; D call uncertain. This CDR3 contains 14 residues. V was shortened by 5 bases and J by 2 bases, with 11 bases between the two germline ends. CDR1 is MDHEN, CDR2 SYDVKM, per germline. Variable domain in full (rest from reference TRBV28 and TRBJ2-3): DVKVTQSSRYLVKRTGEKVFLECVQDMDHENMFWYRQDPGLGLRLIYFSYDVKMKEKGDIPEGYSVSREKKERFSLILESASTNQTSMYLCASSEGRFTDTQYFGPGTRLTVL.

With respect to this clone: Other DNA variants within this sample encode the same CDR3. The chain uses TRBV19 and TRBJ2-5; D gene ambiguous. V was pared by 5 bases and J by 3 bases, with 10 bases between. The CDR3 consists of 13 residues. Germline CDR1 LNHDA, CDR2 SQIVND (reference sequence). CDR3 sequence reads: CASSPDLEETQYF. In DNA, the CDR3 is TGTGCCAGTAGTCCCGACCTAGAAGAGACCCAGTACTTC.

The V call is TRBV11-1, the J call TRBJ2-1; 8 bases agree with TRBD2. Germline loops: CDR1 SGHAT, CDR2 FQDESV (reference sequence). J lost 3 bases, V lost 5 bases, and 18 bases had no gene match. The CDR3 extends over 19 amino acids. CDR3: CASSLRWQGGLALYNEQFF. DNA of the CDR3: TGTGCCAGCAGCCTTAGGTGGCAGGGAGGACTAGCCCTCTACAATGAGCAGTTCTTC.

The rearrangement uses TRBV28 and TRBJ2-3, with 7 positions matching TRBD1. The V segment lost 4 bases and the J segment 1 base; nucleotides outside the gene matches: 8. CDR1 is MDHEN, CDR2 SYDVKM, per germline. The CDR3 extends over 16 amino acids. Here the CDR3 reads CASSYPEDRGTDTQYF. The CDR3 DNA reads TGTGCCAGCAGTTACCCCGAAGACAGGGGCACAGATACGCAGTATTTT.

As for this clone: Other DNA sequences in this specimen translate into the identical CDR3. The gene calls are TRBV7-9 and TRBJ1-2; D remains unclear. The CDR3 has 14 amino acids. Germline V gene sequence: CDR1 SEHNR, CDR2 FQNEAQ (reference sequence). V gave up 4 bases and J gave up 1 base, with 10 bases separating them. The chain's CDR3 is CASSSSGLNYGYTF. The CDR3 nucleotides read TGTGCCAGCAGCTCCTCAGGACTTAACTATGGCTACACCTTC.

V and J are TRBV6-5 and TRBJ2-2; 7 bases map to TRBD2. Looked up from germline, CDR1 is MNHEY and CDR2 is SVGAGI. The V gene end was trimmed by 2 bases and the J gene end by 5 bases; junction bases not matched to a gene: 2. This CDR3 has 14 amino acids. The DNA for the CDR3 is TGTGCCAGCAGTTACCGAGCGGGGACCGGGGAGCTGTTTTTT. Protein product: CASSYRAGTGELFF.

The chain recombines TRBV19 with TRBJ1-1; no definite D call. V was clipped by 2 bases and J by 2 bases, with 9 bases between them. This CDR3 is built from 14 residues. CDR1 is LNHDA, CDR2 SQIVND, per germline (reference sequence). The CDR3 coding sequence is TGTGCCAGTAGTATATGGGTCGAAAACACTGAAGCTTTCTTT. It is translated as CASSIWVENTEAFF.